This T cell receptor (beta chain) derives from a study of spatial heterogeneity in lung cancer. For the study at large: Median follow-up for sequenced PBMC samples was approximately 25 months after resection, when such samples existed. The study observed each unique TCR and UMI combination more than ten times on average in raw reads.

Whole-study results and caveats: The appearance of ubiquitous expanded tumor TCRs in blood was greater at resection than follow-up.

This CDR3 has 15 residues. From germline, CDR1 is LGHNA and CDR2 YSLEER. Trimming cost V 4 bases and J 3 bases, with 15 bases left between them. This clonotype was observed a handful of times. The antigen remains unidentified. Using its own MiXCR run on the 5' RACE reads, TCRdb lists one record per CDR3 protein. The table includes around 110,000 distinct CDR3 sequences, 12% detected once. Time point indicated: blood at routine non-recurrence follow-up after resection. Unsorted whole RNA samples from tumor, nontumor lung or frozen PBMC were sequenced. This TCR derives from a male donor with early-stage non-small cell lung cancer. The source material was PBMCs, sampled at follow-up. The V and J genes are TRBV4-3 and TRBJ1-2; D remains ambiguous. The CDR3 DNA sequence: TGCGCCAGCAGCCCACAAACTGGGGTTGACTATGGCTACACCTTC. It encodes CASSPQTGVDYGYTF.